This record concerns one T cell receptor beta chain sequence. Its antigen is unidentified. This entry is derived from a study of cytomegalovirus exposure and HLA in healthy donors. With 8 bases removed from V and 7 bases from J, the gap between germline ends came to 18 bases. This CDR3 has 14 residues. Germline CDR1 and CDR2: SNHLY and FYNNEI. Use of 60 Vbeta and 13 Jbeta primers characterized the PCR. Method: immunoSEQ multiplex PCR; TCRdb's copy keeps in-frame clones and lacks some. The data show some 150,000 clones, with roughly 82% seen just once and approximately 6% held by the top ten. Findings and caveats of the study: Most TCR beta V segments were productive about 87% or about 30% of the time in an earlier analysis.

Sequencing was done on a sample of PBMCs. The TCR originated in a young man in good health and CMV-seropositive. The rearrangement joins TRBV2 to TRBJ2-1, with D maybe TRBD2 (5 bases). The CDR3 nucleotides read TGTGCCAGCGTACAGTCCGGGATTTTTAATGAGCAGTTCTTC. Translation gives CASVQSGIFNEQFF.